Below are 27 T cell receptor beta chains sequenced from a single sample in a study of blood T cell repertoires in COVID-19. Measured with immunoSEQ multiplex PCR; TCRdb has only the in-frame clones, and not every one. In the table there are fewer than 75,000 clones, roughly nine tenths of which are singletons. Sequencing used peripheral blood. The receptors here all came from a man older than 75 with acute or convalescent COVID-19.

The V gene is TRBV5-4, the J gene TRBJ1-6; 9 bases map to TRBD1. Germline assignment: CDR1 SGHNT and CDR2 YYREEE (reference sequence). This CDR3 is built from 15 residues. V shed 3 bases and J 8 bases; nucleotides not matched to a gene: 6. The CDR3 DNA reads as TGTGCCAGCAGCTCCCTACAGGGGGCTGATTCACCCCTCCACTTT. Its protein product is CASSSLQGADSPLHF. The whole variable domain, filled in from reference TRBV5-4 and TRBJ1-6, reads ETGVTQSPTHLIKTRGQQVTLRCSSQSGHNTVSWYQQALGQGPQFIFQYYREEENGRGNFPPRFSGLQFPNYSSELNVNALELDDSALYLCASSSLQGADSPLHFGNGTRLTVT.

The chain links TRBV19 to TRBJ2-1; 8 nucleotides agree with TRBD2. CDR3 length equals 14 residues. J gave up 5 bases and V 2 bases, and 2 bases lay outside the gene matches. Germline CDR1 reads LNHDA; CDR2 reads SQIVND (reference sequence). CDR3 DNA sequence: TGTGCCAGTAGTATACAAGCGGGAGACAATGAGCAGTTCTTC. Its translation is CASSIQAGDNEQFF.

This chain joins TRBV10-2 and TRBJ1-3, with 7 bases lining up with TRBD1. The junction had 4 bases not matched to a gene; V was cut back by 2 bases and J by 0 bases. The germline gives CDR1 WSHSY, CDR2 SAAADI. The CDR3 contains 16 residues. The CDR3 nucleotides read TGCGCCAGCAGTGAGGGGACAGCTCTCTCTGGAAACACCATATATTTT. Amino acids: CASSEGTALSGNTIYF.

This chain joins TRBV19 and TRBJ2-1, with 11 bases matching TRBD2. CDR1 is LNHDA and CDR2 is SQIVND in the germline V gene (reference sequence). V lost 5 bases, J lost 8 bases, and 8 bases stayed unmatched. This CDR3 region has 15 residues. CDR3 sequence (DNA): TGTGCCAGTAGTGGTCACCGTAGCGGGAGGGATGAGCAGTTCTTC. Translated: CASSGHRSGRDEQFF.

This chain connects TRBV5-8 to TRBJ2-5; D unclear. The CDR3 extends over 16 amino acids. The V gene lost 1 base and the J gene lost 1 base, with 14 bases spanning the gap. Germline CDR1 reads SGHTS; CDR2 reads YDEGEE. DNA of the CDR3: TGTGCCAGCAGCTTGAGTCTTACGACAAGCCAAGAGACCCAGTACTTC. Translating it yields CASSLSLTTSQETQYF.

The chain combines TRBV3-1 (or the pseudogene TRBV3-2) with TRBJ2-7; 12 nucleotides match TRBD2. Unmatched junction bases numbered 5, after V lost 4 bases and J lost 4 bases. There are 15 residues in the CDR3. Germline V gene lookup returns CDR1 LGHDT and CDR2 YNNKEL (reference sequence). The CDR3 loop reads CASSPGLAGSYEQYF. The CDR3 nucleotides are TGTGCCAGCAGCCCCGGACTAGCGGGGAGTTACGAGCAGTACTTC.

The chain links TRBV29-1 to TRBJ1-2; maybe TRBD1 (6 bases). This CDR3 spans 11 amino acids. The V gene's germline CDR1 is SQVTM and CDR2 ANQGSEA. The V end lost 6 bases, the J end lost 8 bases, and 13 bases lay between the germline ends. This chain's CDR3 is CSVNRDSGYTF. CDR3 coding DNA: TGCAGCGTCAACAGGGATTCGGGCTACACCTTC.

This chain joins TRBV7-9 and TRBJ1-2; D is possibly TRBD1 (5 bases). Looked up from germline, CDR1 is SEHNR and CDR2 is FQNEAQ (reference sequence). Trimming pared 2 bases from V and 4 bases from J, leaving 23 bases between. The CDR3 is made up of 18 amino acids. The CDR3 DNA sequence: TGTGCCAGCAGCTTAAATAGGTTGTCATACGGGGGAAGCTATGGCTACACCTTC. This sequence encodes CASSLNRLSYGGSYGYTF.

The V call is TRBV3-1 (or the pseudogene TRBV3-2), the J call TRBJ2-1, with a possible D match to TRBD2 (6 bases). This CDR3 has 15 residues. Germline V lookup: CDR1 LGHDT, CDR2 YNNKEL (reference sequence). V lost 4 bases, J lost 2 bases, and 12 bases lay in between. The CDR3 is CASSRGAGTYNEQFF. The CDR3, as DNA: TGTGCCAGCAGCCGCGGGGCGGGTACCTACAATGAGCAGTTCTTC.

The J gene is TRBJ2-7, the V gene TRBV19, with D unclear. Trimming took 5 bases from V and 1 from J, leaving 9 bases between them. The germline gives CDR1 LNHDA, CDR2 SQIVND (reference sequence). The CDR3 consists of 13 residues. CDR3 sequence: CASSPAGSYEQYF. As DNA, the CDR3 is TGTGCCAGTAGTCCCGCAGGATCCTACGAGCAGTACTTC.

V gene TRBV27 combines with J gene TRBJ1-6; 7 bases fit TRBD1. The CDR3 runs to 15 residues. Germline lookup yields CDR1 MNHEY and CDR2 SMNVEV (reference sequence). V gave up 1 base and J gave up 8 bases; unmatched junction bases: 5. The CDR3 spells CASSLLGGLYSPLHF. Here the CDR3 DNA reads TGTGCCAGCAGTTTATTAGGGGGCTTATATTCACCCCTCCACTTT.

The chain uses TRBV7-9 and TRBJ2-1, with 8 positions matching TRBD2. With 2 bases clipped from V and 4 bases from J, the junction kept 7 bases outside the gene matches. This CDR3 region has 16 residues. CDR1 is SEHNR, CDR2 FQNEAQ, per germline (reference sequence). The CDR3 reads CASSLKEAGAYNEQFF. Written as DNA, the CDR3 is TGTGCCAGCAGCTTAAAAGAAGCGGGAGCTTACAATGAGCAGTTCTTC.

The chain has TRBV12-3 or TRBV12-4 and TRBJ1-4, with TRBD1 identical over 7 bases. This CDR3 region has 12 residues. The V segment lost 8 bases and the J segment 8 bases; nucleotides outside the gene matches: 5. CDR3 in DNA: TGTGCCAGCGGGACAGTCTTGGAAAAACTGTTTTTT. Its protein is CASGTVLEKLFF.

The chain carries TRBV3-1 (or the pseudogene TRBV3-2) and TRBJ1-2; the match to TRBD1 covers 8 bases. CDR3 length: 14 amino acids. CDR1 LGHDT and CDR2 YNNKEL come from the germline V gene (reference sequence). J was trimmed by 6 bases and V by 3 bases; bases with no gene match: 6. The CDR3 DNA reads TGTGCCAGCAGCCACCTGGACAGGGTCAATGGCTACACCTTC. It encodes CASSHLDRVNGYTF.

Here the CDR3 reads CASSQGGTGYNEQFF. In DNA form, the CDR3 reads TGTGCCAGCAGCCAAGGTGGGACAGGGTACAATGAGCAGTTCTTC. The rearrangement links TRBV3-1 (or the pseudogene TRBV3-2) to TRBJ2-1, with TRBD1 matching 9 bases. The CDR3 is 15 residues long. V was pared by 1 base and J by 4 bases, with 2 bases of the junction left unmatched. Per germline, CDR1 LGHDT and CDR2 YNNKEL (reference sequence).

The chain is built from TRBV24-1 and TRBJ2-1; D unclear. The CDR3 contains 13 residues. The V end lost 9 bases, the J end lost 4 bases, and 12 bases lay between the germline ends. Germline V gene lookup returns CDR1 KGHDR and CDR2 SFDVKD. In DNA, the CDR3 is TGTGCCACCGGAGCCCCAGATTACAATGAGCAGTTCTTC. Translating gives CATGAPDYNEQFF.

This CDR3 reads CASSLGGANEKLFF. The CDR3 DNA reads TGTGCCAGCAGCCTAGGGGGTGCGAATGAAAAACTGTTTTTT. V usage is TRBV5-4 and J usage is TRBJ1-4, with D possibly being TRBD1 (6 bases). V was clipped by 4 bases and J by 5 bases, with 12 bases between them. Germline CDR1 and CDR2: SGHNT and YYREEE (reference sequence). The CDR3 consists of 14 residues.

This clone was seen once. V gene TRBV9 combines with J gene TRBJ2-3, with 8 positions matching TRBD1. This CDR3 contains 16 residues. V was clipped by 3 bases and J by 4 bases; unmatched bases: 10. Germline CDR1 and CDR2: SGDLS and YYNGEE. CDR3 loop: CASSARGQGAADTQYF. CDR3 sequence (DNA): TGTGCCAGCAGCGCCCGAGGACAGGGAGCCGCAGATACGCAGTATTTT. The full variable domain, completed using reference TRBV9 and TRBJ2-3, is DSGVTQTPKHLITATGQRVTLRCSPRSGDLSVYWYQQSLDQGLQFLIQYYNGEERAKGNILERFSAQQFPDLHSELNLSSLELGDSALYFCASSARGQGAADTQYFGPGTRLTVL.

Written as DNA, the CDR3 is TGTGCCAGCAGCGCCAGGGGTGCGAACACTGAAGCTTTCTTT. This sequence encodes CASSARGANTEAFF. This rearrangement joins TRBV7-9 to TRBJ1-1; maybe TRBD1 (6 bases). Germline CDR1 SEHNR, CDR2 FQNEAQ (reference sequence). V was trimmed by 5 bases and J by 1 base, leaving 11 bases between them. CDR3 length: 14 residues.

In DNA, the CDR3 is TGTGCCAGCAGTTTAGCGGGGGAGTACGGTGAGCAGTTCTTC. It is translated as CASSLAGEYGEQFF. The J gene is TRBJ2-1, the V gene TRBV6-5; 9 positions match TRBD2. The CDR3 is made up of 14 amino acids. Germline lookup yields CDR1 MNHEY and CDR2 SVGAGI. Germline trimming cut 4 bases from V and 9 bases from J; bases unmatched to any gene: 7.

This sequence joins TRBV6-5 and TRBJ1-2; D is possibly TRBD1 (6 bases). With 4 bases removed from V and 0 bases from J, the gap between germline ends came to 12 bases. Germline assignment: CDR1 MNHEY and CDR2 SVGAGI. The CDR3 contains 15 residues. The CDR3 region is CASSLYRETNYGYTF. The CDR3 DNA follows: TGTGCCAGCAGTTTATACAGGGAAACTAACTATGGCTACACCTTC.

The chain links TRBV6-6 to TRBJ2-5, with 11 bases lining up with TRBD2. Germline CDR1 reads MNHNY; CDR2 reads SVGAGI (reference sequence). Germline trimming cut 2 bases from V and 2 bases from J; bases unmatched to any gene: 1. This CDR3 has 15 residues. The CDR3 DNA is TGTGCCAGCAGTTACGGGACTAGCGGACAAGAGACCCAGTACTTC. The encoded protein is CASSYGTSGQETQYF.

The genes are TRBV3-1 (or the pseudogene TRBV3-2) and TRBJ1-2; D gene uncertain. V was trimmed by 4 bases and J by 8 bases, leaving 11 bases between them. The CDR3 has 12 amino acids. Germline V gene lookup returns CDR1 LGHDT and CDR2 YNNKEL (reference sequence). CDR3 sequence reads: CASSPGSQGYTF. CDR3 DNA: TGTGCCAGCAGCCCGGGGTCTCAGGGCTACACCTTC.

The chain combines TRBV27 with TRBJ2-1; tentatively, D is TRBD2 (5 bases). CDR1 is MNHEY and CDR2 is SMNVEV in the germline V gene (reference sequence). The CDR3 spans 13 residues. Trimming stripped 6 bases from V and 7 bases from J, with 13 bases between. The CDR3 sequence is CASSQSLGNEQFF. As DNA, the CDR3 is TGTGCCAGCAGCCAATCACTAGGGAATGAGCAGTTCTTC.

The rearrangement joins TRBV5-8 to TRBJ2-3, with a possible D match to TRBD1 (7 bases). The CDR3 spans 16 residues. Trimming took 4 bases from V and 0 from J, leaving 15 bases between them. In germline, CDR1 is SGHTS, CDR2 YDEGEE. CDR3: CASSGLQGTSTDTQYF. CDR3 DNA sequence: TGTGCCAGCAGCGGCCTACAGGGGACTAGCACAGATACGCAGTATTTT.

This rearrangement joins TRBV18 to TRBJ2-7, with 10 bases that match TRBD2. V shed 3 bases, J shed 6 bases, and the junction held 5 bases outside the gene matches. The CDR3 extends over 14 amino acids. Per germline, CDR1 KGHSH and CDR2 LQKENI. This CDR3 reads CASSPGLASGEQYF. The CDR3 DNA sequence: TGTGCCAGCTCACCGGGACTAGCGTCTGGCGAGCAGTACTTC.

The chain has TRBV10-2 and TRBJ2-5; the match to TRBD2 covers 14 bases. CDR1 is WSHSY and CDR2 is SAAADI in the germline V gene. The V segment lost 0 bases and the J segment 3 bases; nucleotides outside the gene matches: 3. This CDR3 has 17 residues. As DNA, the CDR3 is TGCGCCAGCAGTGAGTCGAAGGGACTAGCGGGGGAAGAGACCCAGTACTTC. Translating gives CASSESKGLAGEETQYF.